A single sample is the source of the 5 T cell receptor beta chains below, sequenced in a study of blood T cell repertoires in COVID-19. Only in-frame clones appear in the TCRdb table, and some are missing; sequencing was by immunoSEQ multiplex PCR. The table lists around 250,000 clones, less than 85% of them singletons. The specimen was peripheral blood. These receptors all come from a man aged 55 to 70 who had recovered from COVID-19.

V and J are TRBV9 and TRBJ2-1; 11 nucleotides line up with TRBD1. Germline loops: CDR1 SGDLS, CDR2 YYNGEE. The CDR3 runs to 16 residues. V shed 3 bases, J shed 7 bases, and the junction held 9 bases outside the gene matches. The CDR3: CASSAHGTGGGNEQFF. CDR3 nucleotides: TGTGCCAGCAGCGCCCACGGGACAGGGGGTGGGAATGAGCAGTTCTTC.

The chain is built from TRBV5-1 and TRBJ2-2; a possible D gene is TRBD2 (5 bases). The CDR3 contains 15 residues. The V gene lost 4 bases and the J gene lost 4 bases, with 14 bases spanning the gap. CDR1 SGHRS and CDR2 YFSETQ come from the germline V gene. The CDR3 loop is CASSRVVGSTGELFF. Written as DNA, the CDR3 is TGCGCCAGCAGCAGGGTCGTAGGGAGCACCGGGGAGCTGTTTTTT.

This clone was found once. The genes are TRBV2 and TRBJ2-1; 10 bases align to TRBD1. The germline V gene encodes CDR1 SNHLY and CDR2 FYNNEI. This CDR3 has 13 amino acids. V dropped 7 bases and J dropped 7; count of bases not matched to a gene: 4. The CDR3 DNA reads TGTGCCAGCAAGACAGGGGGCAGGAATGAGCAGTTCTTC. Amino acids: CASKTGGRNEQFF.

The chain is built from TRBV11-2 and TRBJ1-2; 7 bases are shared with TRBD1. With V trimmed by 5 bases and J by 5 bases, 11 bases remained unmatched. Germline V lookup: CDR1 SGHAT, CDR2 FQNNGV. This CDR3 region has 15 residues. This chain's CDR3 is CASSRGEGRGYGYTF. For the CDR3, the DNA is TGTGCCAGCAGCAGAGGAGAGGGCAGGGGGTATGGCTACACCTTC.

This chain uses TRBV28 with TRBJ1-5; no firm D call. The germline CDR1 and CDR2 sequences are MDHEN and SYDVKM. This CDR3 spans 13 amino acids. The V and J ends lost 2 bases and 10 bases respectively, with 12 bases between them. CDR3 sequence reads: CASSLGLGSPQHF. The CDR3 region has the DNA TGTGCCAGCAGTTTAGGGTTGGGCAGTCCCCAGCATTTT.